This T cell receptor beta chain comes out of a study of T-cell memory formation after mild COVID-19. About the study: Among the donors, TCR clusters were largely specific to each donor.

Regarding the study as a whole: Clones contracting over day 15 to 85 were CD4/CD8 balanced, with later expanders leaning CD4+.

Constant-segment-primed 5'RACE gave TCR alpha and TCR beta cDNA libraries with sample barcodes and UMIs. One entry per CDR3 protein, called by TCRdb with MiXCR from the 5' RACE reads. Here the sample spans a few hundred thousand distinct CDR3 sequences, roughly an eighth being singletons. The CDR3 extends over 14 amino acids. Trimming cost V 3 bases and J 3 bases, with 11 bases left between them. Germline CDR1 is SGHDN and CDR2 is FVKESK. This clonotype was seen only a few times. Antigen specificity is unknown. The sequence derives from a man in his late teens or twenties who had mild COVID-19 (a few samples of this study predate the infection). Cell type and time point are not known. Sequencing was carried out using PBMCs or a T cell subset sorted from them (not recorded which). This chain joins TRBV14 and TRBJ2-5; D is possibly TRBD2 (5 bases). In DNA, the CDR3 is TGTGCCAGCAGCCAGAGAGGGAACAAAGAGACCCAGTACTTC. This encodes CASSQRGNKETQYF.